The 17 T cell receptor beta chains presented below share a single source sample, sequenced in a study of Graves' ophthalmopathy and Graves' hyperthyroidism. The sequenced template was RNA, covering the TCR beta CDR3 region. First-round RT-PCR relied on HTBI primers, and a second-round multiplex PCR came next. Each CDR3 protein is one row after TCRdb ran MiXCR on the multiplex PCR reads. The sample holds 1 million to 1.3 million distinct CDR3 sequences; 35% to 40% are singletons and the top ten take 11%. Material: peripheral blood or thyroid tissue (not recorded which). The receptors originated from an adult man with Graves' hyperthyroidism.

This clonotype was seen repeatedly, ten times or more. The CDR3 sequence is CATGTNNQPQHF. The CDR3 DNA reads TGTGCCACCGGGACAAATAATCAGCCCCAGCATTTT. The J gene is TRBJ1-5, the V gene TRBV10-3; perhaps TRBD1 as D (6 bases). There are 12 residues in the CDR3. Germline V gene sequence: CDR1 ENHRY, CDR2 SYGVKD. Trimming left V 10 bases short and J 4 bases short, with 11 bases between.

The chain recombines TRBV29-1 with TRBJ2-7; 11 nucleotides align to TRBD2. The CDR3 spans 15 residues. V was clipped by 6 bases and J by 1 base; unmatched bases: 8. CDR1 and CDR2 from the germline V gene are SQVTM and ANQGSEA. The CDR3 nucleotides read TGCAGCGTAGACGATGGGACTAGCGGATCCTACGAGCAGTACTTC. This codes for CSVDDGTSGSYEQYF.

This clonotype was found a few times. V is TRBV2 and J is TRBJ1-6; no definite D call. V lost 6 bases and J lost 7, with 4 bases in between. This CDR3 region has 11 residues. Germline V lookup: CDR1 SNHLY, CDR2 FYNNEI. DNA for the CDR3: TGTGCCAGCAGGGCCAATTCACCCCTCCACTTT. It encodes CASRANSPLHF.

A remark on this clonotype: Mismatch with germline at one junction end may stem from a read error. This sequence joins TRBV5-1 and TRBJ1-6; 11 nucleotides match TRBD1. Per germline, CDR1 SGHRS and CDR2 YFSETQ. This CDR3 is 15 amino acids long. The CDR3 sequence: CASSGTGGINSPLHF. For the CDR3, the DNA is TGTGCCAGCAGTGGGACAGGGGGGATCAATTCACCCCTCCACTTT.

This clonotype showed up just a few times. V and J are TRBV4-3 and TRBJ2-2, with 11 bases identical to TRBD1. The length of the CDR3 is 17 residues. Trimming removed 0 bases from V and 2 bases from J; junction bases left unmatched: 2. Germline assignment: CDR1 LGHNA and CDR2 YSLEER. CDR3: CASSQEDRGRNTGELFF. CDR3 nucleotide sequence: TGCGCCAGCAGCCAAGAGGACAGGGGGCGAAACACCGGGGAGCTGTTTTTT.

In its sample, this clonotype was seen a few times. The genes are TRBV29-1 and TRBJ2-7, with 9 bases aligning to TRBD1. The CDR3 extends over 13 amino acids. Germline CDR1 SQVTM, CDR2 ANQGSEA. V lost 6 bases and J lost 5; bases outside the gene matches: 8. The CDR3 DNA is TGCAGCGTGGTGGGACAGGGTCTAGACGAGCAGTACTTC. It translates to CSVVGQGLDEQYF.

This clonotype was seen ten or more times. The chain couples TRBV11-2 to TRBJ1-1, with no clear D. Trimming removed 6 bases from V and 5 bases from J, with 16 bases in between. Germline-derived CDR1 and CDR2 are SGHAT and FQNNGV. This CDR3 contains 14 residues. CDR3 residues: CASRSDLSGTEAFF. CDR3 nucleotide sequence: TGTGCCAGCAGATCGGACCTTTCGGGGACTGAAGCTTTCTTT.

As for this clonotype: A much larger clone is a single base away; this may be a read error. The CDR3 DNA is TGTGCCAGCAGCCTTACCGGGGCAGGTCAAGAGACCCAGTACTTC. Translated, it gives CASSLTGAGQETQYF. The chain couples TRBV12-3 or TRBV12-4 to TRBJ2-5, with D perhaps given as TRBD1 or TRBD2 (5 bases each). The ends were cut back, 6 bases at V and 2 bases at J, with 16 bases in the middle. The CDR3 covers 15 residues.

This clonotype was counted a few times. The chain couples TRBV15 to TRBJ2-7, with D possibly matching TRBD1 (8 bases). V lost 1 base, J lost 3 bases, and 16 bases lay in between. The CDR3 extends over 16 amino acids. Per germline, CDR1 LNHNV and CDR2 YYDKDF (reference sequence). The CDR3: CATSRAINRGGYEQYF. CDR3 DNA sequence: TGTGCCACCAGCAGAGCTATTAACAGGGGGGGCTACGAGCAGTACTTC.

Comments on this clonotype: Being one base from a much bigger clone, this may be a read error. This sequence joins TRBV4-1 and TRBJ1-2; TRBD1 matches 9 bases. Germline V gene sequence: CDR1 MGHRA, CDR2 YSYEKL. CDR3 length: 16 amino acids. The CDR3 DNA reads TGCGCCAGCAGCCAAGATCTGACAGGGGGTTACTATGGCCACACCTTC. Translating gives CASSQDLTGGYYGHTF.

V usage is TRBV6-5 and J usage is TRBJ2-2; 15 bases are a match to TRBD2. The CDR3 covers 17 residues. The V gene end was trimmed by 5 bases and the J gene end by 5 bases; junction bases not matched to a gene: 6. Germline V gives CDR1 MNHEY, CDR2 SVGAGI. The CDR3 is CASSKGLAGGVTGELFF. The CDR3 DNA reads TGTGCCAGCAGTAAGGGACTAGCGGGAGGAGTAACCGGGGAGCTGTTTTTT.

The rearrangement uses TRBV19 and TRBJ1-3; TRBD1 matches at 9 bases. The CDR3 consists of 16 residues. J gave up 7 bases and V 2 bases, and 9 bases lay outside the gene matches. Looked up from germline, CDR1 is LNHDA and CDR2 is SQIVND (reference sequence). The chain's CDR3 is CASSILGTGKSNTIYF. Written as DNA, the CDR3 is TGTGCCAGTAGTATACTCGGGACAGGGAAGAGCAACACCATATATTTT.

This clonotype was seen at least ten times. The chain employs TRBV20-1 and TRBJ1-5, with 7 bases matching TRBD1. V shed 0 bases and J 6 bases; nucleotides not matched to a gene: 11. Germline V gene data show CDR1 as DFQATT and CDR2 as SNEGSKA (reference sequence). The CDR3 runs to 16 residues. The CDR3 DNA sequence: TGCAGTGCTAGAGATTGGGGCAGGGGGGTACTTCAGCCCCAGCATTTT. Translating gives CSARDWGRGVLQPQHF.

This clonotype showed up just a few times. The J gene is TRBJ1-1, the V gene TRBV7-2; weak D call: TRBD1 (5 bases). With 7 bases removed from V and 4 bases from J, the gap between germline ends came to 13 bases. CDR3 size: 13 residues. Germline assignment: CDR1 SGHTA and CDR2 FQGNSA. The CDR3 DNA sequence: TGTGCCAGCAACTGGGGGAGGGGCACTGAAGCTTTCTTT. It specifies CASNWGRGTEAFF.

This clonotype was recorded many times. The chain has TRBV11-2 and TRBJ1-5; no reliable D call. CDR3 length: 14 residues. Trimming shortened V by 1 base and J by 3 bases, and 7 bases separated the two germline ends. Germline V lookup: CDR1 SGHAT, CDR2 FQNNGV. The CDR3 sequence: CASSLVAVNQPQHF. DNA for the CDR3: TGTGCCAGCAGCTTAGTTGCGGTCAATCAGCCCCAGCATTTT.

This clonotype occurred many times. The rearrangement uses TRBV2 and TRBJ1-5; TRBD1 might be the D (5 bases). Looked up from germline, CDR1 is SNHLY and CDR2 is FYNNEI. This CDR3 spans 15 amino acids. V lost 5 bases and J lost 1, with 12 bases in between. As DNA, the CDR3 is TGTGCCAGCAGTCAGACAGTATTCAGCAATCAGCCCCAGCATTTT. This codes for CASSQTVFSNQPQHF.

For this clonotype: A much larger clone sits a single nucleotide away, making a read error possible. The chain joins TRBV20-1 to TRBJ1-5; no reliable D call. The germline V gene encodes CDR1 DFQATT and CDR2 SNEGSKA (reference sequence). V was clipped by 3 bases and J by 1 base, with 13 bases between them. This CDR3 is 15 amino acids long. The CDR3, as DNA: TGCAGTGCTAGTCGGGGAAGATCGAGCAATCAGCCCCAGCATTTT. This codes for CSASRGRSSNQPQHF.